A single sample is the source of the 10 T cell receptor beta chains below, sequenced in a study of technical replicates of blood from several donors. The data were produced by immunoSEQ multiplex PCR, yet TCRdb's version contains in-frame clones alone and is incomplete. This table holds tens of thousands of clones, approximately 91% found once. What was sequenced was PBMCs. These receptors all stem from a human donor in good health. Some clones in this sample may be carry-over from other donors' samples.

The V and J genes are TRBV7-6 and TRBJ2-1; 10 nucleotides agree with TRBD2. The J segment lost 4 bases and the V segment lost 1 base, leaving 1 base of the junction unmatched. CDR1 is SGHVS and CDR2 is FNYEAQ in the germline V gene. This CDR3 contains 15 residues. The CDR3 here is CASSLVSGGYNEQFF. For the CDR3, the DNA is TGTGCCAGCAGCTTAGTTAGCGGGGGGTACAATGAGCAGTTCTTC.

The chain couples TRBV7-2 to TRBJ2-3, with D possibly matching TRBD1 (5 bases). CDR3 size: 16 residues. Germline V gives CDR1 SGHTA, CDR2 FQGNSA. The V end was cut by 2 bases, the J end by 2 bases, with 14 bases between. For the CDR3, the DNA is TGTGCCAGCAGCTTAAGGGGTAACTCACCCACAGATACGCAGTATTTT. It is translated as CASSLRGNSPTDTQYF.

The rearrangement joins TRBV18 to TRBJ1-1, with 8 bases lining up with TRBD1. The junction had 7 bases not matched to a gene; V was cut back by 3 bases and J by 4 bases. This CDR3 has 15 amino acids. Germline lookup yields CDR1 KGHSH and CDR2 LQKENI. The CDR3: CASSPWTGFSTEAFF. The DNA for the CDR3 is TGTGCCAGCTCACCCTGGACAGGGTTCAGCACTGAAGCTTTCTTT.

The table lists this clone with a count of one. The chain couples TRBV6-1 to TRBJ2-7, with D tentatively TRBD2 (7 bases). This CDR3 has 15 amino acids. Germline V gene lookup returns CDR1 MNHNS and CDR2 SASEGT. V was pared by 1 base and J by 2 bases, with 12 bases between. CDR3 sequence (DNA): TGTGCCAGCAGTGAAGTTGGGGGGGGGCCCTACGAGCAGTACTTC. Translating gives CASSEVGGGPYEQYF.

This sequence joins TRBV6-6 and TRBJ2-5, with a possible D match to TRBD2 (7 bases). Germline V gene lookup returns CDR1 MNHNY and CDR2 SVGAGI (reference sequence). The V gene lost 6 bases and the J gene lost 5 bases, with 13 bases spanning the gap. CDR3 length: 13 amino acids. The CDR3 protein is CASSGGPGETQYF. The CDR3 nucleotides read TGTGCCAGCAGCGGGGGGCCGGGGGAGACCCAGTACTTC.

This clone has just one count. V and J are TRBV5-6 and TRBJ2-7, with TRBD2 as a possible D gene (5 bases). Germline loops: CDR1 SGHDT, CDR2 YYEEEE. Trimming removed 4 bases at V and 7 bases at J, with 9 bases between. The CDR3 runs to 11 residues. CDR3 loop: CASSEGGEQYF. The CDR3 nucleotides read TGTGCCAGCAGCGAAGGCGGGGAGCAGTACTTC.

The V gene is TRBV7-9, the J gene TRBJ2-7, with a possible D match to TRBD1 (7 bases). The germline V gene encodes CDR1 SEHNR and CDR2 FQNEAQ (reference sequence). V lost 6 bases to trimming and J lost 4 bases, with 28 bases between them. This CDR3 spans 18 amino acids. The CDR3 coding sequence is TGTGCCAGCAGTTCGGGAGCAGGGGGAATCCCCTCGCTTTACGAGCAGTACTTC. This gives the protein CASSSGAGGIPSLYEQYF.

This clone came up a few times. The chain links TRBV10-3 to TRBJ2-5, with 10 bases aligning to TRBD2. The CDR3 length is 16 residues. Germline loops: CDR1 ENHRY, CDR2 SYGVKD. The ends lost 6 bases at V and 2 bases at J; junction bases unmatched: 9. This CDR3 reads CAISGSGLAAQETQYF. The CDR3 DNA reads TGTGCCATCAGCGGATCCGGACTAGCGGCTCAAGAGACCCAGTACTTC.

CDR3 DNA: TGTGCCAGCAGTTTTGGGCGCAGTCAGCCCCAGCATTTT. The encoded protein is CASSFGRSQPQHF. V usage is TRBV2 and J usage is TRBJ1-5; D gene ambiguous. The CDR3 has 13 residues. V was trimmed by 5 bases and J by 6 bases, leaving 11 bases between them. Germline V lookup: CDR1 SNHLY, CDR2 FYNNEI.

The chain employs TRBV7-2 and TRBJ1-1; D unresolved. The V end lost 1 base, the J end lost 5 bases, and 8 bases lay between the germline ends. CDR3 size: 13 residues. Germline-derived CDR1 and CDR2 are SGHTA and FQGNSA. The CDR3 DNA is TGTGCCAGCAGCTTAGTCCAGGATACTGAAGCTTTCTTT. This gives the protein CASSLVQDTEAFF.